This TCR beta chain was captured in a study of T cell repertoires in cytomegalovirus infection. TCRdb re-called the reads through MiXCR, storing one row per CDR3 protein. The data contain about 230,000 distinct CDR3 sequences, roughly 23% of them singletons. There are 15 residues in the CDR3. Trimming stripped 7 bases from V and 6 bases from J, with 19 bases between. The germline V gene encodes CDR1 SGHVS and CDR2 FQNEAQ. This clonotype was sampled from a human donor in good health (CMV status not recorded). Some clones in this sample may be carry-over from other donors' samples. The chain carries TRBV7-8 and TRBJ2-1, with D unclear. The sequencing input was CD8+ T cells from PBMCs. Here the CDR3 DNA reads TGTGCCAGCACCCTAATCGGATCCGGCGGCAATGAGCAGTTCTTC. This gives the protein CASTLIGSGGNEQFF. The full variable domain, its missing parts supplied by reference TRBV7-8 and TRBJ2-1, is GAGVSQSPRYKVAKRGQDVALRCDPISGHVSLFWYQQALGQGPEFLTYFQNEAQLDKSGLPSDRFFAERPEGSVSTLKIQRTQQEDSAVYLCASTLIGSGGNEQFFGPGTRLTVL.